The 2 T cell receptor beta chains below all came from one sample that was sequenced in a study of regulatory T cells in long-lasting Graves disease. Both iRepertoire HTBI primers and Arm-PCR of CDR3 regions were used to build the TCR beta libraries. TCRdb analysed the multiplex PCR reads with MiXCR anew, one entry per CDR3 protein. The sample holds about 330,000 distinct CDR3 sequences, 15% to 20% seen once. Time point given: newly diagnosed GD, antithyroid drugs for less than 3 months. After RNA was extracted from PBMCs, the TCR library was made from it. These data were likewise used in another study, on T cells in Graves' hyperthyroidism and ophthalmopathy.

The starting material was peripheral blood mononuclear cells (PBMCs), obtained at new diagnosis, from a patient treated with antithyroid drugs. The receptors were gathered from a woman between 18 and 30 years old with Graves disease.

This clonotype appeared many times. The gene calls are TRBV6-1 and TRBJ1-2, with D possibly TRBD1 on 6 matching bases. Trimming shortened V by 6 bases and J by 0 bases, and 17 bases separated the two germline ends. The CDR3 runs to 16 residues. Germline V gene data show CDR1 as MNHNS and CDR2 as SASEGT. The CDR3 reads CASSPPGAGANYGYTF. In DNA form, the CDR3 reads TGTGCCAGCAGCCCGCCAGGGGCCGGGGCTAACTATGGCTACACCTTC.

This clonotype showed up just a few times. The rearrangement links TRBV28 to TRBJ2-5; 8 bases are a match to TRBD1. The germline V gene has CDR1 MDHEN and CDR2 SYDVKM. The CDR3 consists of 15 residues. Unmatched junction bases numbered 7, after V lost 6 bases and J lost 1 base. The CDR3 DNA is TGTGCCAGCAGAAATACAGGGGGAAGCCAAGAGACCCAGTACTTC. Translated: CASRNTGGSQETQYF. Supplemented by reference TRBV28 and TRBJ2-5, the full variable domain reads DVKVTQSSRYLVKRTGEKVFLECVQDMDHENMFWYRQDPGLGLRLIYFSYDVKMKEKGDIPEGYSVSREKKERFSLILESASTNQTSMYLCASRNTGGSQETQYFGPGTRLLVL.